Presented here are 32 T cell receptor beta chains from one specimen sequenced in a study of cytomegalovirus exposure and HLA in healthy donors. The PCR contained 60 Vbeta and 13 Jbeta primers. Produced via immunoSEQ multiplex PCR; TCRdb's table is partial and in-frame only. The sample lists 130,000 to 150,000 clones, more than 60% occurring once. The specimen sequenced was PBMCs. Receptors originate from a woman aged 50 to 60 in good health and CMV-seropositive.

This clone was counted a few times. The rearrangement links TRBV7-2 to TRBJ1-6; TRBD1 might be the D (5 bases). Trimming removed 6 bases at V and 8 bases at J, with 20 bases between. Germline V CDR1 and CDR2: SGHTA, FQGNSA. CDR3 length equals 16 residues. Here the CDR3 DNA reads TGTGCCAGCAGGATGGGTGGGGGGAGGTTGGATTCACCCCTCCACTTT. The encoded protein is CASRMGGGRLDSPLHF.

On this clone itself: One junction end disagrees with the germline gene, perhaps due to a read error. Within the sample, other DNA sequences also encode this same CDR3. The chain recombines TRBV11-2 with TRBJ1-5; 7 nucleotides agree with TRBD1. Germline assignment: CDR1 SGHAT and CDR2 FQNNGV. The CDR3 totals 15 residues. The CDR3 bases are TGTGCCAGCAGCTTTCAAGGGGGCGCCGGTCAGCTCCAGCATTTT. This translates into CASSFQGGAGQLQHF.

The chain employs TRBV2 and TRBJ2-5, with 7 positions matching TRBD2. The tail of the sequence fits TRBJ2-7 better, so the J call may be wrong. CDR3 size: 14 residues. CDR1 is SNHLY, CDR2 FYNNEI, per germline. As DNA, the CDR3 is TGTGCCAGCAGTGTTAGCGGGTCTTTTTACGAGCAGTACTTC. Amino acid sequence: CASSVSGSFYEQYF.

J is TRBJ1-2 and V is TRBV2; D gene ambiguous. The V gene's germline CDR1 is SNHLY and CDR2 FYNNEI. Trimming took 6 bases from V and 0 from J, leaving 11 bases between them. The CDR3 has 14 amino acids. Here the CDR3 reads CASRVTAANYGYTF. The CDR3 DNA reads TGTGCCAGCAGGGTAACCGCGGCTAACTATGGCTACACCTTC.

The chain joins TRBV14 to TRBJ1-1; tentative D call: TRBD1 (5 bases). V was shortened by 5 bases and J by 6 bases, with 19 bases between the two germline ends. CDR1 SGHDN and CDR2 FVKESK come from the germline V gene. The CDR3 length is 15 residues. The CDR3 DNA sequence: TGTGCCAGCAGCTACCAGGCAGGGAGGTTTGCTGAAGCTTTCTTT. Translating it yields CASSYQAGRFAEAFF.

This chain links TRBV9 with TRBJ2-5, with D possibly matching TRBD2 (6 bases). The germline V and J ends were trimmed by 7 bases and 1 base, with 8 bases remaining between them. CDR3 size: 12 residues. Germline V lookup: CDR1 SGDLS, CDR2 YYNGEE. This CDR3 reads CASGGAQETQYF. CDR3 coding DNA: TGTGCCAGCGGCGGGGCCCAAGAGACCCAGTACTTC. Filled out from reference TRBV9 and TRBJ2-5, the complete variable domain reads DSGVTQTPKHLITATGQRVTLRCSPRSGDLSVYWYQQSLDQGLQFLIQYYNGEERAKGNILERFSAQQFPDLHSELNLSSLELGDSALYFCASGGAQETQYFGPGTRLLVL.

The genes are TRBV7-8 and TRBJ1-3; D not resolved. The CDR3 runs to 16 residues. V lost 2 bases to trimming and J lost 4 bases, with 15 bases between them. CDR1 and CDR2 (germline): SGHVS, FQNEAQ. CDR3 in DNA: TGTGCCAGCAGCTTACGCTCCCCCCGAGGCGGAAACACCATATATTTT. It yields the protein CASSLRSPRGGNTIYF.

With regard to this clone: At one end the junction does not follow the germline gene, possibly because of a read error. The V and J genes are TRBV6-5 and TRBJ2-1; D is ambiguous. From germline, CDR1 is MNHEY and CDR2 SVGAGI. The CDR3 contains 12 residues. The CDR3 sequence: CASSYSYNEQFF. In nucleotides, the CDR3 is TGTGCCAGCAGCTACTCCTACAATGAGCAGTTCTTC.

CDR3 region: CASMGGRVNQPQHF. In DNA, the CDR3 is TGTGCCAGCATGGGGGGGCGGGTCAATCAGCCCCAGCATTTT. The rearrangement links TRBV9 to TRBJ1-5; D may be TRBD1 (6 bases). In germline, CDR1 is SGDLS, CDR2 YYNGEE. The CDR3 covers 14 residues. V lost 6 bases and J lost 3, with 13 bases in between.

The chain joins TRBV10-3 to TRBJ1-3; 9 positions agree with TRBD1. Germline V gives CDR1 ENHRY, CDR2 SYGVKD. Trimming took 5 bases from V and 7 from J; bases not matched to a gene: 6. The CDR3 sequence is 14 residues long. The CDR3 reads CAISPDRGGNTIYF. Here the CDR3 DNA reads TGTGCCATCAGTCCGGACAGGGGAGGTAACACCATATATTTT.

The V gene is TRBV5-1, the J gene TRBJ2-2, with 7 bases fitting TRBD1. CDR1 is SGHRS, CDR2 YFSETQ, per germline. This CDR3 comprises 15 residues. V shed 0 bases and J 1 base; nucleotides not matched to a gene: 0. DNA of the CDR3: TGCGCCAGCAGCTTGGGACAGGGGAACACCGGGGAGCTGTTTTTT. Translated: CASSLGQGNTGELFF.

The chain carries TRBV7-2 and TRBJ2-5, with 9 bases lining up with TRBD2. The V gene end was trimmed by 3 bases and the J gene end by 2 bases; junction bases not matched to a gene: 7. CDR3 size: 16 residues. Germline CDR1 reads SGHTA; CDR2 reads FQGNSA. The CDR3 DNA reads TGTGCCAGCAGCTTTGAACCGGGACTAGCACAAGAGACCCAGTACTTC. Its translation is CASSFEPGLAQETQYF.

This chain links TRBV9 with TRBJ2-7, with D maybe TRBD2 (6 bases). The CDR3 covers 14 residues. V gave up 0 bases and J gave up 3 bases, with 10 bases separating them. Looked up from germline, CDR1 is SGDLS and CDR2 is YYNGEE. Here the CDR3 DNA reads TGTGCCAGCAGCGTAGAACCGGGACTCTACGAGCAGTACTTC. Translating gives CASSVEPGLYEQYF.

The chain employs TRBV7-2 and TRBJ1-2, with D possibly TRBD1 on 6 matching bases. The germline gives CDR1 SGHTA, CDR2 FQGNSA. The V gene lost 6 bases and the J gene lost 4 bases, with 15 bases spanning the gap. This CDR3 region has 14 residues. The CDR3 loop reads CASSNPTGLYGYTF. CDR3 DNA: TGTGCCAGCAGTAACCCCACAGGGCTCTATGGCTACACCTTC.

V gene TRBV5-1 combines with J gene TRBJ1-1; a weak D match, TRBD1 (6 bases). Trimming shortened V by 6 bases and J by 1 base, and 13 bases separated the two germline ends. Germline V gene data show CDR1 as SGHRS and CDR2 as YFSETQ. The CDR3 is 14 residues long. The CDR3 protein is CASTRDRSNTEAFF. In nucleotides, the CDR3 is TGCGCCAGCACCCGAGACAGGTCGAACACTGAAGCTTTCTTT. Full variable domain (rest looked up from reference TRBV5-1 and TRBJ1-1): KAGVTQTPRYLIKTRGQQVTLSCSPISGHRSVSWYQQTPGQGLQFLFEYFSETQRNKGNFPGRFSGRQFSNSRSEMNVSTLELGDSALYLCASTRDRSNTEAFFGQGTRLTVV.

The chain employs TRBV2 and TRBJ1-3; D unresolved. The CDR3 length is 19 residues. Trimming removed 1 base from V and 3 bases from J, with 22 bases in between. Germline V gene data show CDR1 as SNHLY and CDR2 as FYNNEI. The CDR3 here is CASSEGVRTTHRGGNTIYF. CDR3 in DNA: TGTGCCAGCAGTGAAGGGGTCAGGACTACACACCGAGGTGGAAACACCATATATTTT.

This chain connects TRBV5-1 to TRBJ2-5; 8 bases align to TRBD2. This CDR3 comprises 13 residues. V was pared by 4 bases and J by 5 bases, with 4 bases of the junction left unmatched. Looked up from germline, CDR1 is SGHRS and CDR2 is YFSETQ. DNA for the CDR3: TGCGCCAGCAGCGGGACTAGGGGGGAGACCCAGTACTTC. Translated: CASSGTRGETQYF.

The rearrangement joins TRBV2 to TRBJ2-6, with TRBD2 identical over 7 bases. The CDR3 has 15 amino acids. V gave up 4 bases and J gave up 3 bases; unmatched junction bases: 3. The germline V gene has CDR1 SNHLY and CDR2 FYNNEI. The CDR3 sequence is CASSAGGGGANVLTF. CDR3 nucleotides: TGTGCCAGCAGTGCGGGGGGAGGTGGGGCCAACGTCCTGACTTTC.

The chain is built from TRBV10-1 and TRBJ1-5; no firm D call. CDR1 and CDR2 (germline): WNHNN, SYGVQD (reference sequence). The V gene lost 3 bases and the J gene lost 1 base, with 10 bases spanning the gap. CDR3 length: 15 amino acids. In nucleotides, the CDR3 is TGCGCCAGCAGTGACCATGGGAGAAGCAATCAGCCCCAGCATTTT. It translates to CASSDHGRSNQPQHF.

This clone was observed a few times. The chain combines TRBV6-1 with TRBJ1-1; unclear D gene. CDR3 length equals 15 residues. The V end was cut by 6 bases, the J end by 0 bases, with 14 bases between. The V gene's germline CDR1 is MNHNS and CDR2 SASEGT. CDR3 nucleotide sequence: TGTGCCAGCAGACCTTTGGCGGGTGTGAACACTGAAGCTTTCTTT. Translating gives CASRPLAGVNTEAFF.

This chain links TRBV28 with TRBJ2-7; TRBD2 might be the D (5 bases). CDR1 and CDR2 (germline): MDHEN, SYDVKM. CDR3 length equals 14 residues. The V and J ends lost 2 bases and 3 bases respectively, with 11 bases between them. The DNA for the CDR3 is TGTGCCAGCAGTTTAGAGGGCACCCACTACGAGCAGTACTTC. This encodes CASSLEGTHYEQYF.

The rearrangement links TRBV2 to TRBJ1-5; no clear D. The V and J ends lost 8 bases and 7 bases respectively, with 15 bases between them. Germline assignment: CDR1 SNHLY and CDR2 FYNNEI. The CDR3 consists of 13 residues. CDR3 bases: TGTGCCAGCTGCCCCGAGCTCGTCCAGCCCCAGCATTTT. Amino acids: CASCPELVQPQHF.

The chain combines TRBV18 with TRBJ1-5; possibly TRBD1 for D (6 bases). Germline V CDR1 and CDR2: KGHSH, LQKENI. V was pared by 4 bases and J by 3 bases, with 13 bases between. The CDR3 length is 15 residues. The CDR3 loop is CASSRTGQYNQPQHF. The CDR3, as DNA: TGTGCCAGCTCACGGACGGGACAATACAATCAGCCCCAGCATTTT. The full variable domain, its missing parts supplied by reference TRBV18 and TRBJ1-5, is NAGVMQNPRHLVRRRGQEARLRCSPMKGHSHVYWYRQLPEEGLKFMVYLQKENIIDESGMPKERFSAEFPKEGPSILRIQQVVRGDSAAYFCASSRTGQYNQPQHFGDGTRLSIL.

The chain joins TRBV7-3 to TRBJ2-3; tentatively, D is TRBD2 (6 bases). The CDR3 runs 14 residues. Trimming took off 4 bases at V and 2 bases at J, with 10 bases between the two ends. Germline loops: CDR1 SGHTA, CDR2 FQGTGA. CDR3 region: CASSSGVPTDTQYF. CDR3 nucleotides: TGTGCCAGCAGCTCGGGGGTCCCCACAGATACGCAGTATTTT.

The chain is built from TRBV7-8 and TRBJ1-2, with 9 bases identical to TRBD1. Germline trimming cut 4 bases from V and 7 bases from J; bases unmatched to any gene: 16. There are 17 residues in the CDR3. The germline CDR1 and CDR2 sequences are SGHVS and FQNEAQ. The CDR3 DNA reads TGTGCCAGCAGCTCTCGGACTCCGGGACAGGGCACTCGTGGCTACACCTTC. Translated, it gives CASSSRTPGQGTRGYTF.

This clone was picked up one time. V and J are TRBV5-4 and TRBJ2-7; D is possibly TRBD1 (5 bases). V gave up 4 bases and J gave up 5 bases, with 13 bases separating them. The CDR3 length is 13 residues. Germline CDR1 SGHNT, CDR2 YYREEE (reference sequence). The CDR3 DNA reads TGTGCCAGCAGCGTTGGACAATATCACGAGCAGTACTTC. This encodes CASSVGQYHEQYF.

This chain joins TRBV5-1 and TRBJ2-7, with D maybe TRBD2 (5 bases). Trimming shortened V by 4 bases and J by 0 bases, and 5 bases separated the two germline ends. In germline, CDR1 is SGHRS, CDR2 YFSETQ. The CDR3 totals 12 residues. The CDR3 nucleotides read TGCGCCAGCAGCGGGAGCTCCTACGAGCAGTACTTC. This gives the protein CASSGSSYEQYF.

This clone has just one count. This sequence joins TRBV4-2 and TRBJ1-5; possibly TRBD1 for D (6 bases). Germline V lookup: CDR1 LGHNA, CDR2 YNFKEQ. V was cut by 4 bases and J by 2 bases, with 21 bases left in between. This CDR3 comprises 18 residues. The CDR3 DNA is TGTGCCAGCAGCCTTACATGGGGAAGGGGGGGAGGCAATCAGCCCCAGCATTTT. It translates to CASSLTWGRGGGNQPQHF.

The V call is TRBV5-1, the J call TRBJ1-1; 7 bases fit TRBD1. V was pared by 2 bases and J by 7 bases, with 5 bases of the junction left unmatched. There are 13 residues in the CDR3. Germline CDR1 and CDR2: SGHRS and YFSETQ. DNA of the CDR3: TGCGCCAGCAGCTTTGGCGGGGACAGTGAAGCTTTCTTT. Translation gives CASSFGGDSEAFF.

The chain is built from TRBV28 and TRBJ2-1, with TRBD2 identical over 8 bases. This CDR3 spans 15 amino acids. The germline CDR1 and CDR2 sequences are MDHEN and SYDVKM. Germline trimming cut 6 bases from V and 12 bases from J; bases unmatched to any gene: 16. This chain's CDR3 is CASRNSGGGFPRQFF. CDR3 sequence (DNA): TGTGCCAGCAGAAACAGTGGCGGGGGGTTCCCTCGGCAGTTCTTC.

V gene TRBV7-9 combines with J gene TRBJ1-2; 9 bases map to TRBD1. V dropped 1 base and J dropped 4; count of bases not matched to a gene: 7. CDR3 size: 16 residues. Germline CDR1 is SEHNR and CDR2 is FQNEAQ (reference sequence). The DNA for the CDR3 is TGTGCCAGCAGCTTAGACGAGACAGGGGGGGTCTATGGCTACACCTTC. This gives the protein CASSLDETGGVYGYTF.

The chain links TRBV28 to TRBJ1-6; 9 bases map to TRBD1. This CDR3 has 15 residues. CDR1 and CDR2 from the germline V gene are MDHEN and SYDVKM. The V gene end was trimmed by 6 bases and the J gene end by 9 bases; junction bases not matched to a gene: 9. CDR3 DNA: TGTGCCAGCAGCCCACGACAGGGGGGGACTTCACCCCTCCACTTT. This sequence encodes CASSPRQGGTSPLHF.